What follows describes a single T cell receptor beta chain. The length of the CDR3 is 15 residues. Germline V gene sequence: CDR1 SGDLS, CDR2 YYNGEE. V was shortened by 0 bases and J by 3 bases, with 12 bases between the two germline ends. Assay used: immunoSEQ multiplex PCR; TCRdb lists only in-frame clones, some missing. The table records around 160,000 clones, about nine tenths of them present only once. This specimen comes from a study of blood T cell repertoires in COVID-19. The sequenced sample was PBMCs or T cells enriched from blood (not recorded which). The chain is built from TRBV9 and TRBJ1-1, with D tentatively TRBD1 (6 bases). The clonotype was recovered from a woman aged 40 to 50 who had been exposed to COVID-19. CDR3 in DNA: TGTGCCAGCAGCGTAGGACAGGAGCGTTACACTGAAGCTTTCTTT. Amino acid sequence: CASSVGQERYTEAFF. Drawing the rest from reference TRBV9 and TRBJ1-1, the complete variable domain is DSGVTQTPKHLITATGQRVTLRCSPRSGDLSVYWYQQSLDQGLQFLIQYYNGEERAKGNILERFSAQQFPDLHSELNLSSLELGDSALYFCASSVGQERYTEAFFGQGTRLTVV.